This paragraph covers one TCR beta chain sequence. CDR1 and CDR2 (germline): MNHEY, SVGAGI. The V gene end was trimmed by 9 bases and the J gene end by 5 bases; junction bases not matched to a gene: 11. The CDR3 extends over 15 amino acids. The data derive from a study of blood T cell repertoires in COVID-19. Study overall: Italy, Spain and the United States were the sources of the convalescent and acute COVID-19 samples. From T cells, B-cell-depleted T cells, or PBMCs came the material, which was cDNA or gDNA.

In the authors' methods: Scientists estimated how many nucleated cells there were by amplifying reference gene primers. The assay was immunoSEQ multiplex PCR, and TCRdb's table has in-frame clones only and misses some. V and J calls and clone size are as listed in that table; D and trimming were resolved from the DNA. The table has hundreds of thousands of clones, around 90% seen once. The gene calls are TRBV6-5 and TRBJ2-1; 9 bases align to TRBD1. The sequencing sample was made of peripheral blood. This TCR was recovered from a woman younger than 35 who had recovered from COVID-19. For the CDR3, the DNA is TGTGCCAGTAGCCACTATCGACAGGGGGACAATGAGCAGTTCTTC. This codes for CASSHYRQGDNEQFF.